A single T cell receptor (beta chain) is shown here with its context. The antigen is not known. This sample was included in a study of cytomegalovirus exposure and HLA in healthy donors. CDR3 size: 15 residues. The junction had 9 bases not matched to a gene; V was cut back by 3 bases and J by 9 bases. Germline CDR1 is SGHNT and CDR2 is YENEEA. Study-wide findings and caveats: Common viral pathogens (according to a later analysis) appeared linked to several of the most significant clusters. TCR beta sequences reportedly predicted most subjects' HLA-A and HLA-B alleles accurately. Many donors shared some public TCRs, even though most TCR sequences were rare. A likely sequencing artifact accounted for one observed cluster of highly shared sequence variants.

With 60 Vbeta and 13 Jbeta primers, the PCR was carried out. Data came from immunoSEQ multiplex PCR; TCRdb stores just in-frame clones and leaves some out. The sample lists 150,000 to 200,000 clones, 70% to 90% seen once, with 2.5% to 3% in the top ten. V is TRBV11-3 and J is TRBJ2-1; 9 nucleotides match TRBD2. The source is a man younger than 40 in good health and CMV-seropositive. The specimen was PBMCs. Here the CDR3 reads CASSFSGRPFPEQFF. In nucleotides, the CDR3 is TGTGCCAGCAGCTTCAGCGGGAGGCCTTTCCCTGAGCAGTTCTTC.